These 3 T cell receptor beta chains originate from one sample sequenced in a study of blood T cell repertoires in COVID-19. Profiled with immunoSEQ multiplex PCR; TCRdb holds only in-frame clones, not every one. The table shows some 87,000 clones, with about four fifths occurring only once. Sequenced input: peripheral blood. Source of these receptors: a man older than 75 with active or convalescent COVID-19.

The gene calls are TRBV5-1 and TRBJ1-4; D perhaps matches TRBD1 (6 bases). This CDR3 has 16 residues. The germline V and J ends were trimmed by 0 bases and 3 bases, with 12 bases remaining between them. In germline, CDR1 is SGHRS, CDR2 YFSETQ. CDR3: CASSLDRVRANEKLFF. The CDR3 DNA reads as TGCGCCAGCAGCTTGGACAGGGTACGAGCTAATGAAAAACTGTTTTTT. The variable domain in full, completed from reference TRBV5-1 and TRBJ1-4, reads KAGVTQTPRYLIKTRGQQVTLSCSPISGHRSVSWYQQTPGQGLQFLFEYFSETQRNKGNFPGRFSGRQFSNSRSEMNVSTLELGDSALYLCASSLDRVRANEKLFFGSGTQLSVL.

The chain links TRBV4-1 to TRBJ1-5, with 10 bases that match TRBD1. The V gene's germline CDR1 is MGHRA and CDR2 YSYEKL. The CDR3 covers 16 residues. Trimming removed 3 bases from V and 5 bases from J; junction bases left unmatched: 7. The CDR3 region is CASSHLGTGEYQPQHF. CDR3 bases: TGCGCCAGCAGCCACCTAGGGACAGGGGAGTATCAGCCCCAGCATTTT.

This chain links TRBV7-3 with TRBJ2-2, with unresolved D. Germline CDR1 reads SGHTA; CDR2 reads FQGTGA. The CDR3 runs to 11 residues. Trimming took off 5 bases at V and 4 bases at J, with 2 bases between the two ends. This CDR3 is CASSLTGELFF. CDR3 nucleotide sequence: TGTGCCAGCAGCCTCACCGGGGAGCTGTTTTTT.